The 17 T cell receptor beta chains presented below share a single source sample, sequenced in a study of a mutant IDH1 vaccine in newly diagnosed glioma. These TCRs are of unknown antigen specificity. Some clones are missing from TCRdb's copy, which holds only in-frame ones; the method was immunoSEQ multiplex PCR. The sample lists approximately 79,000 clones, 75% to 90% occurring once. Time point meaning: week 23, last vaccination. Every single dose of the vaccine, 300 ug of mutant IDH1 20-mer peptide, came with topical imiquimod. The sample was PBMCs, taken from a glioma patient whose treatment included an IDH1 peptide vaccine. The receptor source for this set is a woman aged 45-65 years with glioma.

This chain joins TRBV5-1 and TRBJ1-2; 8 bases are a match to TRBD1. The CDR3 covers 15 residues. V shed 0 bases, J shed 2 bases, and the junction held 3 bases outside the gene matches. Germline V gene sequence: CDR1 SGHRS, CDR2 YFSETQ. In DNA, the CDR3 is TGCGCCAGCAGCTTGGCCACAGGGGGGAACTATGGCTACACCTTC. Encoded protein: CASSLATGGNYGYTF.

The chain carries TRBV14 and TRBJ2-2; tentative D call: TRBD1 (5 bases). From germline, CDR1 is SGHDN and CDR2 FVKESK. Trimming left V 5 bases short and J 3 bases short, with 10 bases between. There are 14 residues in the CDR3. CDR3 sequence reads: CASSFDRHTGELFF. CDR3 bases: TGTGCCAGCAGCTTCGACAGACACACCGGGGAGCTGTTTTTT.

This rearrangement joins TRBV6-6 to TRBJ2-7; tentative D call: TRBD1 (6 bases). V lost 5 bases, J lost 0 bases, and 14 bases lay in between. There are 15 residues in the CDR3. Germline V gene sequence: CDR1 MNHNY, CDR2 SVGAGI (reference sequence). CDR3 nucleotides: TGTGCCAGCAGTGACCCCGGGACACTCTCCTACGAGCAGTACTTC. As protein: CASSDPGTLSYEQYF.

The chain joins TRBV30 to TRBJ2-7; 9 positions match TRBD1. CDR1 is GTSNPN, CDR2 SVGIG, per germline (reference sequence). The trim removed 3 bases at V and 0 bases at J, leaving 3 bases unmatched. This CDR3 has 14 amino acids. The CDR3 here is CAWSTDRGSYEQYF. The CDR3 DNA reads as TGTGCCTGGAGCACGGACAGGGGCTCCTACGAGCAGTACTTC.

This chain joins TRBV29-1 and TRBJ1-2, with D maybe TRBD1 (6 bases). The CDR3 spans 14 residues. V was pared by 6 bases and J by 4 bases, with 18 bases between. Germline V gene lookup returns CDR1 SQVTM and CDR2 ANQGSEA. The CDR3 DNA sequence: TGCAGCGTCGGGACCCCGCGAGGGGGCTATGGCTACACCTTC. Translating it yields CSVGTPRGGYGYTF. Full variable domain (outside the CDR3, taken from reference TRBV29-1 and TRBJ1-2): SAVISQKPSRDICQRGTSLTIQCQVDSQVTMMFWYRQQPGQSLTLIATANQGSEATYESGFVIDKFPISRPNLTFSTLTVSNMSPEDSSIYLCSVGTPRGGYGYTFGSGTRLTVV.

This chain links TRBV9 with TRBJ2-6; D unclear. V gave up 0 bases and J gave up 0 bases, with 7 bases separating them. The length of the CDR3 is 16 residues. Germline V gene sequence: CDR1 SGDLS, CDR2 YYNGEE. The CDR3 region has the DNA TGTGCCAGCAGCGTAGCTTTCAGCTCTGGGGCCAACGTCCTGACTTTC. Translated: CASSVAFSSGANVLTF.

The chain recombines TRBV2 with TRBJ2-3, with 10 bases fitting TRBD2. This CDR3 is 15 amino acids long. Germline V gene sequence: CDR1 SNHLY, CDR2 FYNNEI. J gave up 6 bases and V 4 bases, and 7 bases lay outside the gene matches. The CDR3 loop reads CASSGVLAGVDTQYF. The CDR3, as DNA: TGTGCCAGCAGTGGGGTCCTAGCGGGAGTGGATACGCAGTATTTT.

This sequence joins TRBV10-3 and TRBJ2-7; TRBD1 matches 12 bases. With 7 bases clipped from V and 2 bases from J, the junction kept 3 bases outside the gene matches. CDR1 is ENHRY, CDR2 SYGVKD, per germline. The CDR3 consists of 14 residues. The CDR3 sequence is CAIKGQGAPYEQYF. CDR3 nucleotide sequence: TGTGCCATCAAGGGACAGGGGGCACCCTACGAGCAGTACTTC.

The genes are TRBV5-6 and TRBJ2-1, with 16 positions matching TRBD2. The CDR3 length is 17 residues. The V gene end was trimmed by 4 bases and the J gene end by 6 bases; junction bases not matched to a gene: 7. Germline lookup yields CDR1 SGHDT and CDR2 YYEEEE. The CDR3 protein is CASSKGLAGGPRNEQFF. CDR3 DNA: TGTGCCAGCAGCAAGGGACTAGCGGGAGGGCCGCGCAATGAGCAGTTCTTC.

The genes are TRBV30 and TRBJ2-5, with D perhaps being TRBD1 or TRBD2 (5 bases each). The CDR3 consists of 12 residues. The V end lost 5 bases, the J end lost 6 bases, and 13 bases lay between the germline ends. Looked up from germline, CDR1 is GTSNPN and CDR2 is SVGIG (reference sequence). The CDR3 region has the DNA TGTGCCTGGGGGTCCGGGACCAAGACCCAGTACTTC. This sequence encodes CAWGSGTKTQYF.

V usage is TRBV19 and J usage is TRBJ2-5; a weak D match, TRBD2 (6 bases). In germline, CDR1 is LNHDA, CDR2 SQIVND (reference sequence). V was shortened by 4 bases and J by 2 bases, with 11 bases between the two germline ends. The CDR3 is made up of 14 amino acids. This chain's CDR3 is CASSRGVGQETQYF. Here the CDR3 DNA reads TGTGCCAGTAGTAGGGGGGTGGGGCAAGAGACCCAGTACTTC.

The chain links TRBV2 to TRBJ1-1, with 7 bases aligning to TRBD1. The J segment lost 7 bases and the V segment lost 7 bases, leaving 9 bases of the junction unmatched. This CDR3 region has 13 residues. The germline gives CDR1 SNHLY, CDR2 FYNNEI. CDR3 nucleotides: TGTGCCAGCATATGGAAGGGGGCTGATGAAGCTTTCTTT. This sequence encodes CASIWKGADEAFF.

V is TRBV9 and J is TRBJ1-2; a possible D gene is TRBD1 (5 bases). CDR1 SGDLS and CDR2 YYNGEE come from the germline V gene. This CDR3 is 14 amino acids long. V lost 0 bases and J 5 bases, leaving 11 bases between the germline ends. CDR3 in amino acids: CASSVERGEYGYTF. The CDR3 nucleotides are TGTGCCAGCAGCGTAGAACGGGGGGAGTATGGCTACACCTTC.

V gene TRBV13 combines with J gene TRBJ1-2; TRBD1 matches at 8 bases. Germline CDR1 is PRHDT and CDR2 is FYEKMQ (reference sequence). V shed 5 bases and J 4 bases; nucleotides not matched to a gene: 12. The CDR3 runs 16 residues. The CDR3 region is CASSPRGTGTFYGYTF. In DNA, the CDR3 is TGTGCCAGCAGCCCACGAGGGACAGGAACCTTCTATGGCTACACCTTC.

This clone was seen just once. The chain employs TRBV12-5 and TRBJ2-2; the D is unclear. The CDR3 contains 14 residues. The V gene lost 1 base and the J gene lost 5 bases, with 8 bases spanning the gap. Germline CDR1 is LGHNT and CDR2 is FRNRAP. CDR3 coding DNA: TGTGCTAGTGGTTTGGCAGTTGGAACCGGGGAGCTGTTTTTT. Translated, it gives CASGLAVGTGELFF.

This clone was recorded once. V gene TRBV6-1 combines with J gene TRBJ2-2, with 7 bases lining up with TRBD1. The CDR3 loop spans 15 amino acids. Germline loops: CDR1 MNHNS, CDR2 SASEGT. J was trimmed by 2 bases and V by 5 bases; bases with no gene match: 5. CDR3 loop: CASSSGTVNTGELFF. DNA of the CDR3: TGTGCCAGCAGTTCCGGGACAGTTAACACCGGGGAGCTGTTTTTT.

This clone occurred once. Additional DNA sequences in this sample encode the identical CDR3. The chain joins TRBV5-1 to TRBJ1-3, with D possibly TRBD1 on 5 matching bases. Between the trimmed V and J ends, which lost 0 bases and 0 bases, there was a span of 10 bases. The CDR3 is made up of 16 amino acids. In germline, CDR1 is SGHRS, CDR2 YFSETQ. The CDR3 loop is CASSLGGTSSGNTIYF. The CDR3 nucleotides are TGCGCCAGCAGCTTGGGGGGGACGAGCTCTGGAAACACCATATATTTT.